The 24 T cell receptor beta chains reported below all come from one sample, sequenced in a study of cytomegalovirus exposure and HLA in healthy donors. PCR used 60 Vbeta primers and 13 Jbeta primers. Method: immunoSEQ multiplex PCR; TCRdb's copy keeps in-frame clones and lacks some. This sample has 90,000 or so clones, with 80% to 90% found just once. The sequenced material came from PBMCs. The source of these receptors is a man aged 30 to 45 in good health and CMV-seropositive.

Only a few counts were recorded for this clone. J is TRBJ1-4 and V is TRBV28; D gene uncertain. CDR3 length: 15 residues. V lost 6 bases, J lost 5 bases, and 16 bases lay in between. CDR1 and CDR2 from the germline V gene are MDHEN and SYDVKM. CDR3: CASSLQRPGNEKLFF. CDR3 bases: TGTGCCAGCAGCCTGCAAAGACCAGGAAATGAAAAACTGTTTTTT.

V is TRBV6-6 and J is TRBJ1-5; D unresolved. In germline, CDR1 is MNHNY, CDR2 SVGAGI (reference sequence). V lost 6 bases to trimming and J lost 4 bases, with 4 bases between them. The CDR3 sequence is 11 residues long. CDR3 in amino acids: CASSHNQPQHF. Written as DNA, the CDR3 is TGTGCCAGCAGCCATAATCAGCCCCAGCATTTT.

The chain links TRBV28 to TRBJ1-5; D not resolved. In germline, CDR1 is MDHEN, CDR2 SYDVKM. The CDR3 length is 14 residues. Trimming removed 3 bases from V and 3 bases from J, with 9 bases in between. As DNA, the CDR3 is TGTGCCAGCAGTTTGAGGGCGGACAATCAGCCCCAGCATTTT. Protein: CASSLRADNQPQHF.

The gene calls are TRBV27 and TRBJ2-5, with 8 bases identical to TRBD1. In germline, CDR1 is MNHEY, CDR2 SMNVEV (reference sequence). The CDR3 loop spans 13 amino acids. The trim removed 5 bases at V and 6 bases at J, leaving 5 bases unmatched. The CDR3 DNA follows: TGTGCCAGCAGTCCTCGGACAGGGCAGACCCAGTACTTC. It is translated as CASSPRTGQTQYF.

The genes are TRBV28 and TRBJ1-5, with D unclear. The CDR3 consists of 13 residues. V lost 3 bases and J 7 bases, leaving 10 bases between the germline ends. Germline values: CDR1 MDHEN, CDR2 SYDVKM. The CDR3 region is CASSFGGVQPQHF. The CDR3 region has the DNA TGTGCCAGCAGTTTTGGCGGGGTACAGCCCCAGCATTTT.

The rearrangement links TRBV5-1 to TRBJ2-5; possibly TRBD2 for D (5 bases). Near its end, the DNA agrees better with TRBJ2-7, so the J call may be wrong. The CDR3 runs 14 residues. Germline V gene data show CDR1 as SGHRS and CDR2 as YFSETQ. In DNA, the CDR3 is TGCGCCAGCAAGGACGACCGGAGGATATACGAGCAGTACTTC. Its translation: CASKDDRRIYEQYF.

The rearrangement uses TRBV5-8 and TRBJ1-6, with TRBD1 identical over 9 bases. After removal of 2 bases from V and 10 bases from J, the junction contained 16 bases not matched to a gene. Per germline, CDR1 SGHTS and CDR2 YDEGEE. CDR3 length: 18 residues. The CDR3 loop is CASSLRGQGVRRDSPLHF. In DNA, the CDR3 is TGTGCCAGCAGCTTAAGGGGACAGGGAGTCCGCCGGGACTCACCCCTCCACTTT.

The rearrangement uses TRBV7-9 and TRBJ2-1; TRBD2 aligns across 7 bases. With 4 bases clipped from V and 8 bases from J, the junction kept 14 bases outside the gene matches. Per the germline V gene, CDR1 is SEHNR and CDR2 is FQNEAQ (reference sequence). The CDR3 is 16 residues long. The CDR3 spells CASSSELAPPGDEQFF. CDR3 sequence (DNA): TGTGCCAGCAGCTCAGAACTAGCGCCGCCGGGCGATGAGCAGTTCTTC. The whole variable domain, filled in from reference TRBV7-9 and TRBJ2-1, reads DTGVSQNPRHKITKRGQNVTFRCDPISEHNRLYWYRQTLGQGPEFLTYFQNEAQLEKSRLLSDRFSAERPKGSFSTLEIQRTEQGDSAMYLCASSSELAPPGDEQFFGPGTRLTVL.

CDR3 sequence: CASSYDRGPNQPQHF. Written as DNA, the CDR3 is TGTGCCAGCAGTTACGACAGGGGACCCAATCAGCCCCAGCATTTT. This chain joins TRBV6-5 and TRBJ1-5, with 8 positions matching TRBD1. CDR1 MNHEY and CDR2 SVGAGI come from the germline V gene. CDR3 length: 15 amino acids. Trimming at V came to 2 bases and at J to 3 bases, leaving 3 bases not matched to a gene.

CDR3 residues: CASSLTGQGRQRNTQYF. The CDR3 nucleotides read TGTGCCAGCAGTTTGACGGGACAGGGACGGCAAAGGAATACGCAGTATTTT. The chain is built from TRBV28 and TRBJ2-3; 9 nucleotides align to TRBD1. This CDR3 comprises 17 residues. CDR1 is MDHEN and CDR2 is SYDVKM in the germline V gene. J gave up 7 bases and V 3 bases, and 14 bases lay outside the gene matches.

This sequence joins TRBV7-9 and TRBJ2-2; 8 positions match TRBD1. J lost 5 bases, V lost 5 bases, and 10 bases had no gene match. The CDR3 has 16 residues. CDR1 is SEHNR and CDR2 is FQNEAQ in the germline V gene (reference sequence). CDR3 sequence reads: CASSPGQGFSTGELFF. As DNA, the CDR3 is TGTGCCAGCAGCCCCGGACAGGGATTTAGTACCGGGGAGCTGTTTTTT. Complete variable domain (other parts from reference TRBV7-9 and TRBJ2-2): DTGVSQNPRHKITKRGQNVTFRCDPISEHNRLYWYRQTLGQGPEFLTYFQNEAQLEKSRLLSDRFSAERPKGSFSTLEIQRTEQGDSAMYLCASSPGQGFSTGELFFGEGSRLTVL.

This clone appeared a few times. This rearrangement joins TRBV19 to TRBJ1-5; D unresolved. Trimming removed 3 bases at V and 2 bases at J, with 11 bases between. The CDR3 length is 15 residues. Germline V gene lookup returns CDR1 LNHDA and CDR2 SQIVND (reference sequence). The CDR3 coding sequence is TGTGCCAGTAGTATCCCACTTTCGGGCAATCAGCCCCAGCATTTT. Translating gives CASSIPLSGNQPQHF.

This chain uses TRBV7-9 with TRBJ2-5; 8 bases match TRBD2. Unmatched junction bases numbered 2, after V lost 6 bases and J lost 2 bases. This CDR3 is 13 amino acids long. Germline assignment: CDR1 SEHNR and CDR2 FQNEAQ (reference sequence). CDR3 coding DNA: TGTGCCAGCAGGATAGCGGGACAAGAGACCCAGTACTTC. As protein: CASRIAGQETQYF.

The V and J genes are TRBV5-4 and TRBJ2-1; 7 positions match TRBD2. The V gene's germline CDR1 is SGHNT and CDR2 YYREEE (reference sequence). V was pared by 2 bases and J by 7 bases, with 6 bases of the junction left unmatched. CDR3 length: 14 residues. Here the CDR3 DNA reads TGTGCCAGCAGCTTATCCGGGACTAAGAATGAGCAGTTCTTC. It encodes CASSLSGTKNEQFF.

V is TRBV18 and J is TRBJ2-3; D is perhaps TRBD2 (6 bases). Trimming removed 3 bases from V and 2 bases from J, with 21 bases in between. Per the germline V gene, CDR1 is KGHSH and CDR2 is LQKENI. The CDR3 has 18 amino acids. CDR3 region: CASSPIQVLLASTDTQYF. The DNA for the CDR3 is TGTGCCAGCTCACCGATACAGGTGTTACTAGCATCCACAGATACGCAGTATTTT.

The V gene is TRBV5-6, the J gene TRBJ1-1, with TRBD1 as a possible D gene (6 bases). The CDR3 length is 15 residues. CDR1 is SGHDT and CDR2 is YYEEEE in the germline V gene. V lost 3 bases, J lost 0 bases, and 12 bases lay in between. The CDR3 here is CASSSIGQLNTEAFF. CDR3 sequence (DNA): TGTGCCAGCAGCTCTATTGGACAGTTGAACACTGAAGCTTTCTTT.

The V call is TRBV15, the J call TRBJ2-5; D gene uncertain. The CDR3 has 13 amino acids. Germline CDR1 reads LNHNV; CDR2 reads YYDKDF (reference sequence). The V gene lost 0 bases and the J gene lost 3 bases, with 5 bases spanning the gap. CDR3 nucleotide sequence: TGTGCCACCAGCAGAGACAAAAAAGAGACCCAGTACTTC. Translation gives CATSRDKKETQYF.

The chain employs TRBV30 and TRBJ2-3; 10 positions match TRBD2. Germline CDR1 and CDR2: GTSNPN and SVGIG (reference sequence). With V trimmed by 0 bases and J by 2 bases, 8 bases remained unmatched. CDR3 length: 17 residues. CDR3 nucleotide sequence: TGTGCCTGGAGTGTAAGAGCTAGCGGGAGAGCCACAGATACGCAGTATTTT. This encodes CAWSVRASGRATDTQYF.

The chain couples TRBV29-1 to TRBJ2-7; maybe TRBD2 (6 bases). Trimming cost V 4 bases and J 6 bases, with 19 bases left between them. CDR3 length: 14 residues. Germline V lookup: CDR1 SQVTM, CDR2 ANQGSEA. The CDR3 DNA sequence: TGCAGCGTTGTGGTACGGGAGCGCATTTCCGAGCAGTACTTC. This sequence encodes CSVVVRERISEQYF.

The chain has TRBV9 and TRBJ1-1; the match to TRBD1 covers 9 bases. The CDR3 is 14 amino acids. The V segment lost 2 bases and the J segment 7 bases; nucleotides outside the gene matches: 6. Germline CDR1 is SGDLS and CDR2 is YYNGEE. This CDR3 is CASSVYRGQGEAFF. The DNA for the CDR3 is TGTGCCAGCAGCGTCTACAGGGGGCAGGGTGAAGCTTTCTTT.

This chain links TRBV30 with TRBJ1-1; D is perhaps TRBD1 (6 bases). Germline CDR1 is GTSNPN and CDR2 is SVGIG (reference sequence). V lost 5 bases and J 11 bases, leaving 21 bases between the germline ends. This CDR3 contains 13 residues. The CDR3 spells CAWDRLGSKRAFF. For the CDR3, the DNA is TGTGCCTGGGACAGGTTGGGGTCGAAGAGGGCTTTCTTT.

J is TRBJ1-3 and V is TRBV30, with D perhaps matching TRBD1 (5 bases). The germline V gene has CDR1 GTSNPN and CDR2 SVGIG (reference sequence). This CDR3 is built from 11 residues. V gave up 8 bases and J gave up 1 base, with 6 bases separating them. The CDR3 bases are TGTGCCAGGGGATCTGGAAACACCATATATTTT. Encoded protein: CARGSGNTIYF.

The V call is TRBV15, the J call TRBJ1-1; D remains ambiguous. CDR3 length equals 14 residues. CDR1 is LNHNV and CDR2 is YYDKDF in the germline V gene (reference sequence). Trimming removed 9 bases from V and 4 bases from J, with 18 bases in between. CDR3 amino acids: CATSEVPLVTEAFF. CDR3 bases: TGTGCCACTTCGGAGGTCCCTCTTGTCACTGAAGCTTTCTTT.

The chain is built from TRBV10-3 and TRBJ2-1; a possible D gene is TRBD2 (6 bases). Trimming shortened V by 3 bases and J by 3 bases, and 9 bases separated the two germline ends. The germline V gene has CDR1 ENHRY and CDR2 SYGVKD. The CDR3 totals 14 residues. The CDR3 region has the DNA TGTGCCATCAGTGAACGGGGGATCTACAATGAGCAGTTCTTC. Encoded protein: CAISERGIYNEQFF.